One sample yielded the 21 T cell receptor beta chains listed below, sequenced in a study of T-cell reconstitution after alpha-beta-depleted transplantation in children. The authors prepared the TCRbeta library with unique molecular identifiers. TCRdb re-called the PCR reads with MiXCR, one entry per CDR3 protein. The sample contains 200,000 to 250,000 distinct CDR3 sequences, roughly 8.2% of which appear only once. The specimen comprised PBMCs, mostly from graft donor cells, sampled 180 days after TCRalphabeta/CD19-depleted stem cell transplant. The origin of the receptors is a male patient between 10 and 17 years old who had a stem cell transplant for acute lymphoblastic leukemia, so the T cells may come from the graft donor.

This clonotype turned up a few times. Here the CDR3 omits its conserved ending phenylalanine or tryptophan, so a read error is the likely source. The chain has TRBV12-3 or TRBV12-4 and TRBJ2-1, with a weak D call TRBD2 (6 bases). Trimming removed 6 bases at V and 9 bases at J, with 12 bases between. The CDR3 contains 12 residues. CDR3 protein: CASSPRRGEQFL. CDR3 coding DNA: TGTGCCAGCAGCCCGCGGCGGGGTGAGCAGTTCCTC.

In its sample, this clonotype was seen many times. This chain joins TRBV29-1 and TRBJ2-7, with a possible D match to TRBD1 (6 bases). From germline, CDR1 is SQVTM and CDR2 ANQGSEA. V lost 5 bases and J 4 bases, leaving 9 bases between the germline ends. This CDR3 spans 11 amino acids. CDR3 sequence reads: CSVSTGYEQYF. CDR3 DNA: TGCAGCGTTTCTACAGGGTACGAGCAGTACTTC.

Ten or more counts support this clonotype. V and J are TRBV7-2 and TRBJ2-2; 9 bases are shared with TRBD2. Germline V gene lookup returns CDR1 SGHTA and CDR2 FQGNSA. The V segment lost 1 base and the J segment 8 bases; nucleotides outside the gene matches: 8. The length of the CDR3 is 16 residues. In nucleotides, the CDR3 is TGTGCCAGCAGCTTAGGCCGCGGGGGGGCGGCGGGGGAGCTGTTTTTT. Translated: CASSLGRGGAAGELFF.

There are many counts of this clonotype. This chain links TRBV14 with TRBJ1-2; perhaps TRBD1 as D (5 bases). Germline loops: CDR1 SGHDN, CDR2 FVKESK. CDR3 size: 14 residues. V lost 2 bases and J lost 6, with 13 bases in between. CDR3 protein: CASSQRRSRDGYTF. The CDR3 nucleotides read TGTGCCAGCAGCCAACGACGCAGCAGGGATGGCTACACCTTC.

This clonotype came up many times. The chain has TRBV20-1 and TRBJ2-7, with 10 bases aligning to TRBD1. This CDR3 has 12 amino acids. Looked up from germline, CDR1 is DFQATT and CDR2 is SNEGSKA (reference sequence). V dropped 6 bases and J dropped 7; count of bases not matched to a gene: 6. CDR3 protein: CSADRGLGEQYF. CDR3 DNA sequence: TGCAGTGCCGACAGGGGGCTCGGAGAGCAGTACTTC.

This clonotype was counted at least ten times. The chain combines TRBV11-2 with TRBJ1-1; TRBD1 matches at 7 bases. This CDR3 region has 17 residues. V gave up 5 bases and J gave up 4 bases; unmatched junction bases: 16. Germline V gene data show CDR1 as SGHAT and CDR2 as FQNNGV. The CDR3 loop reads CASSTRAFVQGPTEAFF. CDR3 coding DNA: TGTGCCAGCAGCACAAGAGCGTTTGTACAGGGGCCCACTGAAGCTTTCTTT.

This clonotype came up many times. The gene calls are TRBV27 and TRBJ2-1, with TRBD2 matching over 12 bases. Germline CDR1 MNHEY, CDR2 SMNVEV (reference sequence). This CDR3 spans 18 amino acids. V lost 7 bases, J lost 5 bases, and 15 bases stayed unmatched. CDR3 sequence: CASTPERTSGMANNEQFF. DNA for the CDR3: TGTGCCAGCACCCCAGAGAGGACTAGCGGGATGGCTAACAATGAGCAGTTCTTC.

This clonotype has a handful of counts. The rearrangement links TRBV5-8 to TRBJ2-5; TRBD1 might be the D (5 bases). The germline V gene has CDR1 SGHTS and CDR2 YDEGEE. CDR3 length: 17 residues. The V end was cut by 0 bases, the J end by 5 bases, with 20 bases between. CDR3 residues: CASSLVMLAQGRETQYF. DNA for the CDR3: TGTGCCAGCAGCTTGGTGATGTTGGCCCAGGGAAGGGAGACCCAGTACTTC.

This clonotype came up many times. CDR3 loop: CASSLWGQRGHNEQFF. CDR3 nucleotides: TGTGCCAGCAGCTTATGGGGCCAGCGGGGGCACAATGAGCAGTTCTTC. V is TRBV7-2 and J is TRBJ2-1; 8 nucleotides match TRBD2. Looked up from germline, CDR1 is SGHTA and CDR2 is FQGNSA. V lost 2 bases to trimming and J lost 5 bases; unmatched junction nucleotides: 8. CDR3 length: 16 residues.

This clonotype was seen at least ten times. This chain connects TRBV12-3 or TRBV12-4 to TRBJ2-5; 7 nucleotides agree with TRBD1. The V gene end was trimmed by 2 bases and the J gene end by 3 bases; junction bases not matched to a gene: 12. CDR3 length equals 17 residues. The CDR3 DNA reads TGTGCCAGCAGTTTACGAAGGCGAAGGGACAGCGAAGAGACCCAGTACTTC. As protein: CASSLRRRRDSEETQYF.

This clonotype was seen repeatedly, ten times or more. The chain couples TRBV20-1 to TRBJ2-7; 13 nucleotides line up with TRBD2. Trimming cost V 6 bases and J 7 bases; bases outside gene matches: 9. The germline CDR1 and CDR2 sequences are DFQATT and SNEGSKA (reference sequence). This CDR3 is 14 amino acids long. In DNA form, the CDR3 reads TGCAGTGCCTACGTACTAGCGGGGGGGCATGAGCAGTACTTC. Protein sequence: CSAYVLAGGHEQYF.

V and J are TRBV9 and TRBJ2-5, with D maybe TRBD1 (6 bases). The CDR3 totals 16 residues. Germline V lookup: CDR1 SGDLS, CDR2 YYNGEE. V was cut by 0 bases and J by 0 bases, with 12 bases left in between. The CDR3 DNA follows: TGTGCCAGCAGCGTAGTTCCCGGGACACACCAAGAGACCCAGTACTTC. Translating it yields CASSVVPGTHQETQYF.

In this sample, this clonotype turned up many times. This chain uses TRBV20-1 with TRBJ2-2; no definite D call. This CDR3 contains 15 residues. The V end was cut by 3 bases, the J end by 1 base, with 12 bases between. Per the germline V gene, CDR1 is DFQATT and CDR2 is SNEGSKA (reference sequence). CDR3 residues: CSARAWSVNTGELFF. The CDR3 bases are TGCAGTGCTAGGGCCTGGTCCGTGAACACCGGGGAGCTGTTTTTT.

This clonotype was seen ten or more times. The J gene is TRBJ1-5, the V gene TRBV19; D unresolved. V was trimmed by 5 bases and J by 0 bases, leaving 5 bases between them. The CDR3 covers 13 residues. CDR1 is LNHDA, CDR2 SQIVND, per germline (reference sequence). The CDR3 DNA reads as TGTGCCAGTAGTTTTGTTAGCAATCAGCCCCAGCATTTT. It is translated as CASSFVSNQPQHF. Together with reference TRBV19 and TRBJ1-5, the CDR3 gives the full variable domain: DGGITQSPKYLFRKEGQNVTLSCEQNLNHDAMYWYRQDPGQGLRLIYYSQIVNDFQKGDIAEGYSVSREKKESFPLTVTSAQKNPTAFYLCASSFVSNQPQHFGDGTRLSIL.

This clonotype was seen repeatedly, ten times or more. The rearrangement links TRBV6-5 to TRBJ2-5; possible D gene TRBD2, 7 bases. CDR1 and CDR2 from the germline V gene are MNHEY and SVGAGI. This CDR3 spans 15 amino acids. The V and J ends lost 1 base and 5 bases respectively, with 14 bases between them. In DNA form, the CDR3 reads TGTGCCAGCAGTTACTTGGGGGGGCGCGTGGAGACCCAGTACTTC. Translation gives CASSYLGGRVETQYF.

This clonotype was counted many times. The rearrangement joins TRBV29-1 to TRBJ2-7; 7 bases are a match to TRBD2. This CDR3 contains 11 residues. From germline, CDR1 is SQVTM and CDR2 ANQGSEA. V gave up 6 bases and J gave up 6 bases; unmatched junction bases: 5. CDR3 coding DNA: TGCAGCGTCGGGGGAGGGCGCGAGCAGTACTTC. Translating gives CSVGGGREQYF.

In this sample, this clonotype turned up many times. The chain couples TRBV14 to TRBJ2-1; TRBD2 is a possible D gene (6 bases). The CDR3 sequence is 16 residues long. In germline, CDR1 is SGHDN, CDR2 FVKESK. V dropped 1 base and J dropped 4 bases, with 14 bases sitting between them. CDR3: CASSQGDLASYNEQFF. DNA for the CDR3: TGTGCCAGCAGCCAAGGGGACTTAGCTTCGTACAATGAGCAGTTCTTC. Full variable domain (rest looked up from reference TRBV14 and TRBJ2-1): EAGVTQFPSHSVIEKGQTVTLRCDPISGHDNLYWYRRVMGKEIKFLLHFVKESKQDESGMPNNRFLAERTGGTYSTLKVQPAELEDSGVYFCASSQGDLASYNEQFFGPGTRLTVL.

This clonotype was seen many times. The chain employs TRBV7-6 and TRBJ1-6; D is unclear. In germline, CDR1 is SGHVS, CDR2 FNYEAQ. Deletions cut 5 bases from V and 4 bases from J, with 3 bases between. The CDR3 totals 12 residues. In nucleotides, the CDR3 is TGTGCCAGCAGCCATTATAATTCACCCCTCCACTTT. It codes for CASSHYNSPLHF.

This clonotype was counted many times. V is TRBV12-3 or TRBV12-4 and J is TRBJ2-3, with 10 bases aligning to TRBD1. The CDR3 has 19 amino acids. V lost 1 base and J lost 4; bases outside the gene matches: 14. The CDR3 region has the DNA TGTGCCAGCAGTTTAGTGTGGATCTCCGGGACAGGGGTCCCAGATACGCAGTATTTT. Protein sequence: CASSLVWISGTGVPDTQYF.

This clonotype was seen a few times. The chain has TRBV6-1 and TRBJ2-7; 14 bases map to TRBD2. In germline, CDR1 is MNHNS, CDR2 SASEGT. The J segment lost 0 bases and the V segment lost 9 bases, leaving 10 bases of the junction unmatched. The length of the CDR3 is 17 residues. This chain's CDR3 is CARDSGLAGASSYEQYF. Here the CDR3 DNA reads TGTGCCAGGGACTCGGGACTAGCGGGGGCCAGCTCCTACGAGCAGTACTTC.

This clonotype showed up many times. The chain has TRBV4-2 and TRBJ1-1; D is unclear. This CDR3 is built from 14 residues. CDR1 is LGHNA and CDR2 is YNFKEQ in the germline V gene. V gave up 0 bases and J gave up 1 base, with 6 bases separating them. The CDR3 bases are TGTGCCAGCAGCCAAGATTCGGGGAACACTGAAGCTTTCTTT. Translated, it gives CASSQDSGNTEAFF.